The 24 T cell receptor beta chains below all came from one sample that was sequenced in a study of T cells in Graves' hyperthyroidism and ophthalmopathy. Amplification of TCR beta CDR3 regions was performed using RNA transcripts as template. First-round RT-PCR of the TCR CDR3 relied on the HTBI primer set. TCRdb reprocessed the multiplex PCR reads with MiXCR, giving one entry per CDR3 protein. The sample has approximately 410,000 distinct CDR3 sequences, around 13% seen once. Sequencing used blood. The receptors shown here come from a woman aged 18 to 35 with Graves' hyperthyroidism.

This clonotype was seen a few times. The chain couples TRBV18 to TRBJ1-3; D unresolved. Germline values: CDR1 KGHSH, CDR2 LQKENI. Trimming cost V 0 bases and J 4 bases, with 4 bases left between them. This CDR3 is 13 amino acids long. The CDR3 DNA sequence: TGTGCCAGCTCACCACCGGAAGGAAACACCATATATTTT. This gives the protein CASSPPEGNTIYF.

This clonotype was picked up many times. This sequence joins TRBV12-3 or TRBV12-4 and TRBJ1-5; D is perhaps TRBD1 (6 bases). The CDR3 sequence is 14 residues long. V was cut by 6 bases and J by 4 bases, with 13 bases left in between. CDR3 DNA: TGTGCCAGCAGAAAGGGACAAGTAAATCAGCCCCAGCATTTT. Translating it yields CASRKGQVNQPQHF.

There are many counts of this clonotype. The chain is built from TRBV28 and TRBJ2-2; 14 bases align to TRBD2. The CDR3 extends over 22 amino acids. With V trimmed by 4 bases and J by 0 bases, 16 bases remained unmatched. The germline V gene has CDR1 MDHEN and CDR2 SYDVKM. In nucleotides, the CDR3 is TGTGCCAGCAGTTCTGTCCGGGAGGTGAGACTAGCGGGAGGGGCGAACACCGGGGAGCTGTTTTTT. As protein: CASSSVREVRLAGGANTGELFF.

A few counts support this clonotype. This rearrangement joins TRBV20-1 to TRBJ1-5; 9 nucleotides align to TRBD1. Germline V gene sequence: CDR1 DFQATT, CDR2 SNEGSKA (reference sequence). The CDR3 covers 15 residues. After removal of 1 base from V and 3 bases from J, the junction contained 4 bases not matched to a gene. CDR3 sequence: CSARVGQGPNQPQHF. In DNA, the CDR3 is TGCAGTGCTAGAGTGGGACAGGGACCCAATCAGCCCCAGCATTTT.

J is TRBJ2-2 and V is TRBV20-1, with D unclear. The V end was cut by 7 bases, the J end by 2 bases, with 11 bases between. This CDR3 is 13 amino acids long. Per the germline V gene, CDR1 is DFQATT and CDR2 is SNEGSKA (reference sequence). Here the CDR3 DNA reads TGCAGTGTCCCTAAGGGTAACACCGGGGAGCTGTTTTTT. Translating gives CSVPKGNTGELFF.

This clonotype has ten or more counts. V and J are TRBV13 and TRBJ1-2; 8 nucleotides line up with TRBD1. V lost 5 bases to trimming and J lost 3 bases; unmatched junction nucleotides: 11. The CDR3 loop spans 16 amino acids. Germline V lookup: CDR1 PRHDT, CDR2 FYEKMQ (reference sequence). The CDR3 coding sequence is TGTGCCAGCAGCATCGACCAACAGGGGGATGACTATGGCTACACCTTC. Its protein is CASSIDQQGDDYGYTF. The entire variable domain, with the rest obtained from reference TRBV13 and TRBJ1-2, is as follows: AAGVIQSPRHLIKEKRETATLKCYPIPRHDTVYWYQQGPGQDPQFLISFYEKMQSDKGSIPDRFSAQQFSDYHSELNMSSLELGDSALYFCASSIDQQGDDYGYTFGSGTRLTVV.

This chain connects TRBV11-3 to TRBJ1-5, with a tentative D call TRBD1 (6 bases). Deletions cut 4 bases from V and 3 bases from J, with 16 bases between. CDR1 is SGHNT, CDR2 YENEEA, per germline. The CDR3 is 16 residues long. Written as DNA, the CDR3 is TGTGCCAGCAGCTCACCCCGGGACAACTCCAATCAGCCCCAGCATTTT. Protein sequence: CASSSPRDNSNQPQHF.

This clonotype was observed many times. The chain combines TRBV28 with TRBJ1-6, with D maybe TRBD1 (6 bases). The CDR3 runs 17 residues. V was cut by 2 bases and J by 11 bases, with 22 bases left in between. Germline values: CDR1 MDHEN, CDR2 SYDVKM. In DNA form, the CDR3 reads TGTGCCAGCAGTTTACCTACAGGGAGAGTGCGGGTGGCACCCCTCCACTTT. Translating gives CASSLPTGRVRVAPLHF.

This clonotype turned up a few times. The V and J genes are TRBV5-1 and TRBJ1-4; the D gene is possibly TRBD1 (6 bases). Trimming shortened V by 3 bases and J by 6 bases, and 15 bases separated the two germline ends. The CDR3 has 15 residues. Germline CDR1 SGHRS, CDR2 YFSETQ. CDR3 sequence reads: CASSSAGDGDEKLFF. CDR3 sequence (DNA): TGCGCCAGCAGCTCTGCAGGGGATGGCGATGAAAAACTGTTTTTT.

The sample holds many counts of this clonotype. This chain uses TRBV7-8 with TRBJ1-5, with no clear D. Germline V gene data show CDR1 as SGHVS and CDR2 as FQNEAQ. With 5 bases removed from V and 5 bases from J, the gap between germline ends came to 10 bases. CDR3 size: 13 residues. The CDR3 region is CASSLRVDQPQHF. CDR3 DNA sequence: TGTGCCAGCAGCCTACGTGTCGATCAGCCCCAGCATTTT.

The table lists this clonotype with a few counts. The chain recombines TRBV6-5 with TRBJ1-5; possible D gene TRBD1, 5 bases. The CDR3 length is 14 residues. The ends were cut back, 0 bases at V and 4 bases at J, with 7 bases in the middle. The germline CDR1 and CDR2 sequences are MNHEY and SVGAGI. CDR3 nucleotides: TGTGCCAGCAGTTACTCGGGACTAAATCAGCCCCAGCATTTT. Translated, it gives CASSYSGLNQPQHF.

CDR3 sequence (DNA): TGTGCCAGCAGCTTTACCCAGGGGCAGGGCTACACCTTC. This encodes CASSFTQGQGYTF. The chain is built from TRBV7-6 and TRBJ1-2, with a possible D match to TRBD1 (6 bases). The CDR3 covers 13 residues. Germline lookup yields CDR1 SGHVS and CDR2 FNYEAQ. Between the trimmed V and J ends, which lost 3 bases and 8 bases, there was a span of 13 bases.

This clonotype was seen repeatedly, ten times or more. V usage is TRBV27 and J usage is TRBJ2-3; D is perhaps TRBD1 (6 bases). Germline CDR1 and CDR2: MNHEY and SMNVEV (reference sequence). CDR3 length equals 15 residues. V lost 5 bases, J lost 1 base, and 13 bases lay in between. The CDR3 DNA follows: TGTGCCAGCAGTACCCACAGGGTCGGCACAGATACGCAGTATTTT. Translated, it gives CASSTHRVGTDTQYF.

This clonotype was counted ten times or more. The V and J genes are TRBV5-1 and TRBJ2-7, with a tentative D call TRBD2 (6 bases). Germline values: CDR1 SGHRS, CDR2 YFSETQ. V was shortened by 1 base and J by 2 bases, with 13 bases between the two germline ends. The CDR3 extends over 15 amino acids. In DNA form, the CDR3 reads TGCGCCAGCAGCTTGTCTGGGGAGGCGACCTACGAGCAGTACTTC. Translation gives CASSLSGEATYEQYF.

This clonotype was found a few times. Just one base apart from a much larger clone, this may be a read error. The chain links TRBV5-1 to TRBJ2-1; 7 bases agree with TRBD2. Germline CDR1 reads SGHRS; CDR2 reads YFSETQ. CDR3 length: 15 amino acids. The ends lost 8 bases at V and 5 bases at J; junction bases unmatched: 13. In DNA, the CDR3 is TGCGCCAGAAGCCCGGAAGGGAGGGGTCACAATGAGCAGTTCTTC. It codes for CARSPEGRGHNEQFF.

This clonotype was seen repeatedly, ten times or more. The genes are TRBV24-1 and TRBJ2-3; no firm D call. Germline values: CDR1 KGHDR, CDR2 SFDVKD. This CDR3 has 17 residues. V was clipped by 4 bases and J by 0 bases, with 16 bases between them. CDR3 nucleotide sequence: TGTGCCACCAGTGACTCCACTTGGTGGTCTAGCACAGATACGCAGTATTTT. Its protein is CATSDSTWWSSTDTQYF.

The V gene is TRBV20-1, the J gene TRBJ1-2; a weak D match, TRBD1 (5 bases). This CDR3 region has 16 residues. Trimming took off 0 bases at V and 6 bases at J, with 20 bases between the two ends. In germline, CDR1 is DFQATT, CDR2 SNEGSKA (reference sequence). The CDR3 spells CSARDLSGGEADGYTF. DNA of the CDR3: TGCAGTGCTAGAGATTTGTCCGGGGGTGAGGCCGATGGCTACACCTTC.

In its sample, this clonotype was seen many times. This chain connects TRBV28 to TRBJ1-5; 7 bases match TRBD1. In germline, CDR1 is MDHEN, CDR2 SYDVKM. This CDR3 spans 15 amino acids. V trimming: 4 bases; J trimming: 4 bases; junction bases outside the gene matches: 7. For the CDR3, the DNA is TGTGCCAGCAGTTACCCAGGGGGAGGGAATCAGCCCCAGCATTTT. Translated, it gives CASSYPGGGNQPQHF.

The V call is TRBV6-1, the J call TRBJ2-3; TRBD2 aligns across 8 bases. CDR1 and CDR2 (germline): MNHNS, SASEGT. The CDR3 is 19 amino acids. V shed 6 bases and J 0 bases; nucleotides not matched to a gene: 17. The chain's CDR3 is CASSQDARTSRESTDTQYF. The CDR3, as DNA: TGTGCCAGCAGCCAAGACGCTAGGACTAGCCGTGAGAGCACAGATACGCAGTATTTT.

This rearrangement joins TRBV7-6 to TRBJ2-1; 8 nucleotides line up with TRBD2. Trimming cost V 8 bases and J 13 bases; bases outside gene matches: 10. This CDR3 comprises 12 residues. The germline CDR1 and CDR2 sequences are SGHVS and FNYEAQ. For the CDR3, the DNA is TGTGCCAGCTCCCCCGGGACTAGATATCAGTTCTTC. Its translation is CASSPGTRYQFF. Complete variable domain (other parts from reference TRBV7-6 and TRBJ2-1): GAGVSQSPRYKVTKRGQDVALRCDPISGHVSLYWYRQALGQGPEFLTYFNYEAQQDKSGLPNDRFSAERPEGSISTLTIQRTEQRDSAMYRCASSPGTRYQFFGPGTRLTVL.

The rearrangement uses TRBV7-2 and TRBJ2-7; 9 bases align to TRBD2. In germline, CDR1 is SGHTA, CDR2 FQGNSA. The CDR3 covers 15 residues. With 2 bases clipped from V and 3 bases from J, the junction kept 5 bases outside the gene matches. In DNA, the CDR3 is TGTGCCAGCAGCTTAACTAGCGGGTTCATCTACGAGCAGTACTTC. Translating it yields CASSLTSGFIYEQYF. Using reference TRBV7-2 and TRBJ2-7 for the parts outside the CDR3, the full variable domain is GAGVSQSPSNKVTEKGKDVELRCDPISGHTALYWYRQSLGQGLEFLIYFQGNSAPDKSGLPSDRFSAERTGGSVSTLTIQRTQQEDSAVYLCASSLTSGFIYEQYFGPGTRLTVT.

The rearrangement joins TRBV9 to TRBJ2-1; the D gene is possibly TRBD2 (5 bases). Trimming left V 4 bases short and J 6 bases short, with 23 bases between. Germline-derived CDR1 and CDR2 are SGDLS and YYNGEE. This CDR3 is 17 amino acids long. The CDR3 loop is CASSNSSVIFGSNEQFF. The CDR3 nucleotides read TGTGCCAGCAGCAACAGTAGTGTAATTTTTGGGAGCAATGAGCAGTTCTTC.

This chain uses TRBV6-9 with TRBJ1-4, with unresolved D. The V gene's germline CDR1 is MNHGY and CDR2 SVAAGI. This CDR3 region has 12 residues. The V gene lost 8 bases and the J gene lost 3 bases, with 7 bases spanning the gap. The CDR3 reads CASGYPNEKLFF. The CDR3 DNA is TGTGCCAGCGGGTATCCTAATGAAAAACTGTTTTTT.

The rearrangement uses TRBV5-1 and TRBJ1-6; 8 bases are shared with TRBD1. V lost 1 base to trimming and J lost 10 bases; unmatched junction nucleotides: 4. The germline gives CDR1 SGHRS, CDR2 YFSETQ. CDR3 length: 14 residues. The CDR3 spells CASSLQGAESPLHF. The CDR3 DNA is TGCGCCAGCAGCTTGCAGGGGGCAGAATCACCCCTCCACTTT. Using reference TRBV5-1 and TRBJ1-6 for the parts outside the CDR3, the full variable domain is KAGVTQTPRYLIKTRGQQVTLSCSPISGHRSVSWYQQTPGQGLQFLFEYFSETQRNKGNFPGRFSGRQFSNSRSEMNVSTLELGDSALYLCASSLQGAESPLHFGNGTRLTVT.